The subject of this entry is one T cell receptor (beta chain). Its antigen is not known. The repertoire was sequenced with immunoSEQ multiplex PCR; TCRdb's copy has only in-frame clones and lacks some. Of 2.5 million or so clones listed, around 90% are singletons. These data originate in a study of shared clonotypes between healthy human individuals. About the study: A couple of female and a few male donors aged 18 to 49 were enrolled.

Among the donors, all were Caucasian adults who lived in Nashville, Tennessee. Findings of the study overall: Donor clonotype sharing was expected to depend on sequencing depth.

This TCR was sampled from a man aged 18 to 30 in good health. The source material was naive CD4+ T cells sorted from blood. Subset noted: CD45RA+ positively selected.

The CDR3 DNA reads as TGTGCCAGCAGCACTCAAGCGGGGGGGCCCTCAGATACGCAGTATTTT. Its translation is CASSTQAGGPSDTQYF. This chain connects TRBV11-2 to TRBJ2-3; 10 positions match TRBD2. Unmatched junction bases numbered 9, after V lost 5 bases and J lost 4 bases. Looked up from germline, CDR1 is SGHAT and CDR2 is FQNNGV. This CDR3 region has 16 residues.